The 6 T cell receptor beta chains listed next were all sequenced from one sample in a study of blood T cell repertoires in COVID-19. Clones were read by immunoSEQ multiplex PCR, and TCRdb kept only the in-frame ones, dropping some. The sample has around 700,000 clones; about 90% are singletons. The sequenced sample consisted of peripheral blood. The receptors were gathered from a woman aged 18 to 35 with acute or convalescent COVID-19.

The chain uses TRBV9 and TRBJ1-5; possibly TRBD1 for D (5 bases). The CDR3 totals 13 residues. In germline, CDR1 is SGDLS, CDR2 YYNGEE. The ends were cut back, 10 bases at V and 1 base at J, with 12 bases in the middle. The CDR3 DNA reads TGTGCCTCCGGGGGGGGGAGCAATCAGCCCCAGCATTTT. Residues: CASGGGSNQPQHF.

This chain links TRBV14 with TRBJ1-1, with 7 bases lining up with TRBD1. CDR3 length: 15 amino acids. After removal of 4 bases from V and 1 base from J, the junction contained 6 bases not matched to a gene. The germline CDR1 and CDR2 sequences are SGHDN and FVKESK. CDR3 in DNA: TGTGCCAGCAGCCCCTGGACAGGCGAGAACACTGAAGCTTTCTTT. Translating it yields CASSPWTGENTEAFF.

A single count supports this clone. J is TRBJ1-2 and V is TRBV4-3; a possible D gene is TRBD1 (6 bases). Trimming took 4 bases from V and 2 from J, leaving 11 bases between them. Germline V gene lookup returns CDR1 LGHNA and CDR2 YSLEER. The CDR3 sequence is 14 residues long. CDR3 nucleotide sequence: TGCGCCAGCAGCCCCGGCAGGGGCAACTATGGCTACACCTTC. Encoded protein: CASSPGRGNYGYTF.

This rearrangement joins TRBV5-4 to TRBJ2-1; 8 bases are shared with TRBD2. This CDR3 is built from 17 residues. The trim removed 4 bases at V and 7 bases at J, leaving 16 bases unmatched. From germline, CDR1 is SGHNT and CDR2 YYREEE (reference sequence). CDR3 nucleotide sequence: TGTGCCAGCAGCCCCGATCCGTCAGCGGGGGACAAAAATGAGCAGTTCTTC. This encodes CASSPDPSAGDKNEQFF. The whole variable domain, remainder taken from reference TRBV5-4 and TRBJ2-1, is ETGVTQSPTHLIKTRGQQVTLRCSSQSGHNTVSWYQQALGQGPQFIFQYYREEENGRGNFPPRFSGLQFPNYSSELNVNALELDDSALYLCASSPDPSAGDKNEQFFGPGTRLTVL.

This chain links TRBV10-2 with TRBJ2-1, with D tentatively TRBD1 (7 bases). The CDR3 has 11 residues. Germline CDR1 is WSHSY and CDR2 is SAAADI. The V and J ends lost 9 bases and 9 bases respectively, with 12 bases between them. For the CDR3, the DNA is TGCGCCAGTAACAGGGGAGGTGAGCAGTTCTTC. It is translated as CASNRGGEQFF.

This sequence joins TRBV9 and TRBJ2-1; the D is unclear. Germline values: CDR1 SGDLS, CDR2 YYNGEE. V lost 4 bases and J lost 5, with 4 bases in between. The CDR3 is 11 residues long. CDR3 residues: CASSPDNEQFF. The CDR3 nucleotides are TGTGCCAGCAGCCCAGACAATGAGCAGTTCTTC. Using reference TRBV9 and TRBJ2-1 for the parts outside the CDR3, the full variable domain is DSGVTQTPKHLITATGQRVTLRCSPRSGDLSVYWYQQSLDQGLQFLIQYYNGEERAKGNILERFSAQQFPDLHSELNLSSLELGDSALYFCASSPDNEQFFGPGTRLTVL.